This TCR beta chain was captured by sequencing in a study of CXCR3-negative and CXCR3-positive naive CD8 T cells. CDR1 is LNHNV and CDR2 is YYDKDF in the germline V gene (reference sequence). CDR3 size: 14 residues. Study findings and constraints: The study found more hydrophobic TRB CDR3s in CXCR3-positive naive cells than in CXCR3-negative naive cells. Whereas both naive subsets had comparably high diversity, memory CD8+ cells had much lower diversity. Comparison of naive subsets found surface CD5 to be comparable, and TCR strength was inferred on the basis of TRB CDR3 properties.

A word on this clonotype: Antigen specificity is unknown.

The study made its TRB cDNA libraries by 5' RACE, adding UMI labels. Reprocessing the 5' RACE reads, TCRdb reports a single entry for every CDR3 protein and omits DNA. The table lists more than 75,000 distinct CDR3 sequences. This TCR came from a human donor in good health. Some clones in this sample may be carry-over from other donors' samples. The rearrangement joins TRBV15 to TRBJ2-7; TCRdb's D gene call, TRBD1, goes unchecked for lack of DNA. The material sequenced was naive CXCR3+ CD8+ T cells from blood. Noted subset: CD45RO-CCR7+CD27+CD95- naive CD8+ T cells expressing CXCR3 (TNR3+). CDR3 residues: CATSRDLWGPEQYF.